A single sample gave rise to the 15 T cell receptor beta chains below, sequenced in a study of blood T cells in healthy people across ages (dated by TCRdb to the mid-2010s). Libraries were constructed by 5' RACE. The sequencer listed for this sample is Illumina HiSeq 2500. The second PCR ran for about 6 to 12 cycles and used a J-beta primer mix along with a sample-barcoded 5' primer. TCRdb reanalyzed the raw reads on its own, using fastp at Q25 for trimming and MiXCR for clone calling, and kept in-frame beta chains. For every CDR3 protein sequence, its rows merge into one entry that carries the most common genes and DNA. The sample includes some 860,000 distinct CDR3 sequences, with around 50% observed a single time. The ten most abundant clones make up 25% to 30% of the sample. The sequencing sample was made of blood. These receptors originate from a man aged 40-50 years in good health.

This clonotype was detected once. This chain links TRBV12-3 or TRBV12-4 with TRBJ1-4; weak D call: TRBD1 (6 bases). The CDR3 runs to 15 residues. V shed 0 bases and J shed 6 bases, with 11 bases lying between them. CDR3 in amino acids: CASSLAQGYDEKLFF. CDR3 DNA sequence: TGTGCCAGCAGTTTAGCGCAGGGGTATGATGAAAAACTGTTTTTT.

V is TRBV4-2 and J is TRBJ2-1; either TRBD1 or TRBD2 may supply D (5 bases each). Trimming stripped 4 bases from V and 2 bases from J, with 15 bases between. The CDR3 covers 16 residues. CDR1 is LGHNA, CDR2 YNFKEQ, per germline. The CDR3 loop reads CASSPRGAQTYNEQFF. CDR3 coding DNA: TGTGCCAGCAGCCCTCGAGGGGCCCAAACCTACAATGAGCAGTTCTTC.

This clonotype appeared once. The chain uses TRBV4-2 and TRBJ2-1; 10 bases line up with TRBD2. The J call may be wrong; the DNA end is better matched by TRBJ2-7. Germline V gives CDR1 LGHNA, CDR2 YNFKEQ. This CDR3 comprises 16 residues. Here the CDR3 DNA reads TGTGCCAGCAGCCCCGCCCCTAGCGGGAGATACAATGAGCAGTACTTC. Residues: CASSPAPSGRYNEQYF.

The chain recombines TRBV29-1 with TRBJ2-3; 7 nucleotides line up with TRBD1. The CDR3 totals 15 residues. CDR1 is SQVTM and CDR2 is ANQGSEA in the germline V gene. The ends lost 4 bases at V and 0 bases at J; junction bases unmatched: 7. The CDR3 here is CSVGQQGISTDTQYF. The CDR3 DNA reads TGCAGCGTTGGACAACAGGGGATTAGCACAGATACGCAGTATTTT.

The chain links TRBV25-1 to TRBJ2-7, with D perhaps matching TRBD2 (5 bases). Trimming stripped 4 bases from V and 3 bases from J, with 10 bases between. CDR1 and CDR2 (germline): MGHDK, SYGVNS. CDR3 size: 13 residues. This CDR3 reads CASSAHGIYEQYF. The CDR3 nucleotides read TGTGCCAGCAGTGCCCACGGGATCTACGAGCAGTACTTC.

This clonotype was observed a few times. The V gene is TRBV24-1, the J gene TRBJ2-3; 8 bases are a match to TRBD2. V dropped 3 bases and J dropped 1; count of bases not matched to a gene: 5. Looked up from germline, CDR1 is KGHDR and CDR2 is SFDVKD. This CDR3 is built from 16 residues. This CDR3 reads CATSDILAGGTDTQYF. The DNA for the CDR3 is TGTGCCACCAGTGATATCCTAGCGGGCGGCACAGATACGCAGTATTTT.

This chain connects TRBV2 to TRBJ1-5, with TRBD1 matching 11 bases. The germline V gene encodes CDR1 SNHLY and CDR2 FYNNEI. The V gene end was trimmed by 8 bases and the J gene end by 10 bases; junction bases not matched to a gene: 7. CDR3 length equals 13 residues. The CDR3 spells CASRAGTGGPQHF. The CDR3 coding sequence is TGTGCCAGCCGAGCCGGGACAGGGGGACCCCAGCATTTT.

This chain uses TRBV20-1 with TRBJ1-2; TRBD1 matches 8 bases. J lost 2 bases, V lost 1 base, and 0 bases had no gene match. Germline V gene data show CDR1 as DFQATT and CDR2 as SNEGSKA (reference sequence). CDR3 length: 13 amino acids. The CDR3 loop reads CSARGTGNYGYTF. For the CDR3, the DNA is TGCAGTGCTAGAGGGACAGGGAACTATGGCTACACCTTC.

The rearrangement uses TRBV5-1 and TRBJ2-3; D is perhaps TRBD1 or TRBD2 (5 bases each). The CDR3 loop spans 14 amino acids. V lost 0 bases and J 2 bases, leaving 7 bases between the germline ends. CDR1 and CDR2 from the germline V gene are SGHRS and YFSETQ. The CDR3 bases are TGCGCCAGCAGCTTGGGGGACCTCACAGATACGCAGTATTTT. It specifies CASSLGDLTDTQYF.

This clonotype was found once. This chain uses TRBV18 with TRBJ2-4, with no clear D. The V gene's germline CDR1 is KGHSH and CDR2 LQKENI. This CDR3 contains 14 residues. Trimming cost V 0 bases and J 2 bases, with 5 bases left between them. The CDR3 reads CASSPPPSKNIQYF. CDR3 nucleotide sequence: TGTGCCAGCTCACCACCGCCTTCCAAAAACATTCAGTACTTC. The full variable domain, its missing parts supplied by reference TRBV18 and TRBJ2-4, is NAGVMQNPRHLVRRRGQEARLRCSPMKGHSHVYWYRQLPEEGLKFMVYLQKENIIDESGMPKERFSAEFPKEGPSILRIQQVVRGDSAAYFCASSPPPSKNIQYFGAGTRLSVL.

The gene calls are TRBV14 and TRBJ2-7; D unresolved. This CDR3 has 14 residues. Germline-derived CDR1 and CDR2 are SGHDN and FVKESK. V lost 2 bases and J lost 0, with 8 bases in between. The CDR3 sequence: CASSQIEHSYEQYF. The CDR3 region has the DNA TGTGCCAGCAGCCAAATTGAACACTCCTACGAGCAGTACTTC. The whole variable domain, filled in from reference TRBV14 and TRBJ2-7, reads EAGVTQFPSHSVIEKGQTVTLRCDPISGHDNLYWYRRVMGKEIKFLLHFVKESKQDESGMPNNRFLAERTGGTYSTLKVQPAELEDSGVYFCASSQIEHSYEQYFGPGTRLTVT.

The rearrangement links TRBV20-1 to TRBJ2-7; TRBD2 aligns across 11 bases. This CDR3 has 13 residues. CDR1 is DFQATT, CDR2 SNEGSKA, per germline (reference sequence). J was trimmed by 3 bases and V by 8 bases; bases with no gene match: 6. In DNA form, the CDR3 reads TGCAGTACTCCTAGCGGGAGGTACTACGAGCAGTACTTC. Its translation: CSTPSGRYYEQYF.

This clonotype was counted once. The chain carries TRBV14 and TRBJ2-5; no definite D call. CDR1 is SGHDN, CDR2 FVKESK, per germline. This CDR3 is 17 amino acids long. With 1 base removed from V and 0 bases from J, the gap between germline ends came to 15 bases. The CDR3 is CASSQGEQTRYQETQYF. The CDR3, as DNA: TGTGCCAGCAGCCAAGGGGAACAGACGAGGTACCAAGAGACCCAGTACTTC.

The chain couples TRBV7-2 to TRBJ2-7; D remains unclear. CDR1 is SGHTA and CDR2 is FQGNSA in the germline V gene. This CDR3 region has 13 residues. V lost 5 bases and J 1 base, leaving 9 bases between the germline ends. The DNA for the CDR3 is TGTGCCAGCAGCACCCACGAATCCTACGAGCAGTACTTC. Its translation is CASSTHESYEQYF.

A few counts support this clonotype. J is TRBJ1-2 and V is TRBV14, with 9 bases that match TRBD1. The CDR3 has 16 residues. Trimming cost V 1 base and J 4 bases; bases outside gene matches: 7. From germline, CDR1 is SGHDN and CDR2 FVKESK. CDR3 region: CASSQVAWTGAYGYTF. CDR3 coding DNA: TGTGCCAGCAGCCAAGTGGCATGGACAGGGGCCTATGGCTACACCTTC.